The entry below describes one T cell receptor beta chain. This clonotype was seen a few times. Its antigen specificity is not known. Per-base qualities were not stored, and no clone one base away is much larger. This specimen comes from a study of vaccination and CD4 T cells after COVID-19 (dated by TCRdb to between 2021 and 2024). Concerning the study at large: Convalescent patients had a positive SARS-CoV-2 result on nasal swab PCR, and of these patients, several had mild disease and one had severe disease. In the convalescent cohort there were six males and four females, among whom were two Hispanic individuals, seven Caucasians, two Asians and one multiracial person. Two doses of either the Pfizer-BioNTech BNT162b2 vaccine (n=8) or the Moderna mRNA-1273 vaccine (n=2) were administered to participants. Post-COVID blood samples from convalescent patients were collected a median of around 100 days after diagnosis, with a range of roughly 30 to 170 days. Post-vaccine blood samples were taken a median of 72 days after the second vaccine dose, with a range of 14 to 241 days. A few convalescent patients gave samples both early after vaccination (day 14) and late after vaccination (days 161 to 241). The cultures were stimulated with overlapping spike peptide pools from SARS-CoV-2 and from the common cold coronaviruses HCoV-NL63, HCoV-OC43 and HCoV-229E. Control cultures received a CEFX viral epitope pool as the positive control, an HIV-1 Nef peptide pool as the negative control, or no peptide. The spike-specific CD4+ TCR repertoire was compared before and after mRNA vaccination in approximately ten COVID-19 convalescent patients and several infection-naive healthy vaccine recipients.

Reading the label with the study, this specimen's time point is: late sampling 161 to 241 days after vaccination in a few convalescent patients. The treatment or condition label corresponds to: roughly nine-day PBMC culture with coronavirus spike peptide pools or control peptides (ViraFEST assay). The ViraFEST assay, used in the study, expanded antigen-specific T cells with peptide pools and then identified the expanded clonotypes through TCR sequencing. The convalescent patients' positive SARS-CoV-2 PCR tests fell between March and December 2020, which was before the Alpha, Beta and Delta variants emerged in the United States. PBMCs were cultured at fewer than 2.5 million per well in IMDM supplemented with 5% human AB serum and 8 to 10 IU/ml IL-2, with approximately 11 ug/ml peptide pools added. Half of the culture medium was replaced with fresh IL-2-containing medium on days 3 and 7. Once the cells had been in culture for over nine days, the EasySep CD4+ T cell isolation kit was used to isolate CD4+ T cells by negative selection. Ficoll-Paque Plus gradient centrifugation was used to isolate PBMCs from whole blood, and the isolated PBMCs were then either used fresh or cryopreserved at -140C. Each culture condition was generally run in triplicate wells.

The paper as a whole reports these results and caveats: Relatively few convalescent patients were included in the study, and early timepoints after natural infection were not analyzed. In convalescent patients, a median around 90% of post-vaccine SARS-CoV-2-reactive clones were detected only after vaccination, and vaccine-specific priming was suggested by this finding. In convalescent patients, nearly all vaccine-specific clones (304 of 307) were found to be mono-reactive for SARS-CoV-2 spike rather than cross-reactive with common cold coronaviruses. The median number of SARS-CoV-2-reactive clonotypes rose from around 21 after infection to roughly 38 after vaccination, but the change was not significant.

The method behind the library was PCR. At the Johns Hopkins FTIC core, DNA from the cultured CD4+ T cells underwent TCR sequencing with the Oncomine TCR Beta short-read assay. The QIAamp micro DNA kit was used to extract genomic DNA from the cultured CD4+ T cells. The Oncomine TCR Beta libraries from cultured CD4+ T cells were pooled using unique dual indexes and then sequenced on an Illumina iSeq 100. Per the authors' processing: Non-productive sequences were removed, and CDR3s not starting with C, not ending with F or W, or shorter than 7 amino acids were discarded. Antigen-specific clonotypes were identified with the MANAFEST web application by comparing peptide-stimulated wells with reference and other culture wells. To be called positive, a clone needed an FDR below 0.05, an odds ratio above 5, and a productive frequency above 0.1% in at least two of three replicate wells. A clonotype counted as cross-reactive if it showed significant expansion both in the SARS-CoV-2 spike wells and in at least one common cold coronavirus spike condition. Using R version 3.6.1, CDR3 homology was evaluated through Levenshtein distances (stringdist) along with unrooted phylogenetic trees (ape). The raw public data were reprocessed by TCRdb itself: fastp quality trimming at Q25, MiXCR clonotype calling, in-frame beta chains only. Rows with a matching CDR3 protein are joined into one entry that keeps the most common DNA and genes. TCRdb, rather than the study authors, made the V and J calls. A total of tens of thousands of distinct CDR3 sequences appear in this sample, about 31% of them only once. Of the sample, more than 9.5% falls within the top ten clones.

The germline V gene encodes CDR1 MNHNS and CDR2 SASEGT. The CDR3 runs 13 amino acids, cysteine and phenylalanine included. CDR3 DNA is the only sequence kept; it has 39 bases, read in frame from the first base. The V end loses 7 bases and the J end loses 4 bases, and a stretch of 13 bases separates them. The sequence came from a human donor who had recovered from COVID-19. In this chain, TRBV6-1 is recombined with TRBJ1-2, with a weak D call of TRBD1 (5 bases match). The sequencing here drew on CD4+ T cells from blood, cultured in vitro, taken about 7 months after SARS-CoV-2 vaccination. Here is the DNA: TGTGCCAGCATAGGGACCCAGGGCTATGGCTACACCTTC. Its translation reads: CASIGTQGYGYTF.